In its sample, the clone carrying this TCR beta chain was seen a few times. Its antigen is not known. The data derive from a study of T-cell reconstitution after alpha-beta-depleted transplantation in children. Whole-study results and caveats: T-cell counts and diversity at one year post-transplant came mainly from newly produced T cells. Some patients' high day-60 TCRbeta diversity was attributed to recipient cells surviving conditioning. At around two months after transplant, the alpha-beta T cells were reportedly derived from several hundred expanded clones that came from non-depleted graft cells.

Unique molecular identifiers were incorporated when the TCRbeta library was constructed. TCRdb passed the PCR reads through MiXCR, listing each CDR3 protein once. Among about 980,000 distinct CDR3 sequences listed, about 30% were seen once. Trimming took off 3 bases at V and 4 bases at J, with 13 bases between the two ends. Germline assignment: CDR1 SEHNR and CDR2 FQNEAQ (reference sequence). The length of the CDR3 is 14 residues. This chain links TRBV7-9 with TRBJ2-7; D remains ambiguous. Specimen: PBMCs, mostly from graft donor cells, collected 360 days after TCRalphabeta/CD19-depleted stem cell transplant. The TCR was taken from a boy under two years old who had a stem cell transplant for SCID, so the T cells may come from the graft donor. The chain's CDR3 is CASSFGASDYEQYF. CDR3 in DNA: TGTGCCAGCAGCTTTGGAGCTTCAGATTACGAGCAGTACTTC.